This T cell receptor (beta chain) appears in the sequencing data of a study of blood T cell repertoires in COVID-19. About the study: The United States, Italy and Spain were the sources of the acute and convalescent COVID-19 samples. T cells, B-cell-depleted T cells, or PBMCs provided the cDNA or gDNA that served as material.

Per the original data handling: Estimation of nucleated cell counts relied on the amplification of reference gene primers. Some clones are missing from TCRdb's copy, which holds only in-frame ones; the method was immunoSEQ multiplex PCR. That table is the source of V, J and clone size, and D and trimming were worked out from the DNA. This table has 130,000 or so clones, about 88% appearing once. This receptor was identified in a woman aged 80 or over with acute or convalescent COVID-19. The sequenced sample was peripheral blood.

The CDR3 DNA follows: TGTGCCAGCAGCTTGACGGGAAGCCGTACTCAAGAGACCCAGTACTTC. It codes for CASSLTGSRTQETQYF. V and J are TRBV5-8 and TRBJ2-5, with TRBD2 as a possible D gene (5 bases). The germline CDR1 and CDR2 sequences are SGHTS and YDEGEE. This CDR3 comprises 16 residues. V was shortened by 1 base and J by 2 bases, with 15 bases between the two germline ends.